What follows are 11 T cell receptor beta chains derived from one specimen sequenced in a study of T cells in women clearing cervical HPV infection. Data came from immunoSEQ multiplex PCR; TCRdb stores just in-frame clones and leaves some out. This table holds about 16,000 clones. Sequenced: blood buffy coat. These receptors were collected from a woman aged 18-70 years with a cervical HPV16 infection that either progressed to CIN3+ or cleared (not recorded which).

Frequency places this clone as medium-sized. The CDR3 end falls 3 residues outside the read, so it is completed with the germline J gene. The chain has TRBV7-2 and TRBJ2-7; D perhaps matches TRBD1 (6 bases). Looked up from germline, CDR1 is SGHTA and CDR2 is FQGNSA. This CDR3 region has 15 residues. Between the trimmed V and J ends, which lost 0 bases and 3 bases, there was a span of 12 bases. The CDR3 loop is CASSLAQGLSYEQYF. The CDR3 DNA, read in part, is TGTGCCAGCAGCTTAGCCCAGGGGTTGAGCTACGAG.

Worth noting for this clone: The DNA ends 3 residues before the CDR3 does, and the rest of the CDR3 is filled in from the germline J gene. The chain employs TRBV27 and TRBJ1-2; D gene unclear. The V end was cut by 2 bases, the J end by 3 bases, with 13 bases between. Germline loops: CDR1 MNHEY, CDR2 SMNVEV (reference sequence). This CDR3 spans 15 amino acids. The sequenced CDR3 bases are TGTGCCAGCAGTTTAGGCACCACTGGGCACTATGGC. This gives the protein CASSLGTTGHYG. Given in full, the CDR3 is CASSLGTTGHYGYTF.

As for this clone: The read halts 3 residues ahead of the CDR3 end, with the missing end drawn from the germline J gene. The chain links TRBV19 to TRBJ2-5, with TRBD1 matching over 8 bases. The V segment lost 3 bases and the J segment 3 bases; nucleotides outside the gene matches: 6. The CDR3 has 15 amino acids. Germline V gene sequence: CDR1 LNHDA, CDR2 SQIVND (reference sequence). CDR3 protein: CASSIPRGREETQYF. The CDR3 bases that were read are TGTGCCAGTAGTATCCCCAGGGGGCGCGAAGAGACC.

A remark on this clone: The read is 3 residues too short to cover the CDR3 end, so that end is filled in from the germline J gene. V is TRBV9 and J is TRBJ2-3; D not certain. This CDR3 contains 14 residues. V lost 0 bases, J lost 0 bases, and 5 bases lay in between. Germline CDR1 and CDR2: SGDLS and YYNGEE. The sequenced part of the CDR3 DNA is TGTGCCAGCAGCGTAGCCGTCAGCACAGATACG. Translated: CASSVAVSTDT. The whole CDR3 reads CASSVAVSTDTQYF.

Of note for this clone: Read coverage stops 3 residues before the CDR3 terminus; the germline J gene supplies the remainder. The genes are TRBV5-1 and TRBJ2-5, with D possibly TRBD1 on 5 matching bases. The CDR3 consists of 14 residues. The germline gives CDR1 SGHRS, CDR2 YFSETQ. V was shortened by 5 bases and J by 3 bases, with 14 bases between the two germline ends. The sequenced part of the CDR3 DNA is TGCGCCAGCAGGGGCCTTCTAGGGGAAGAGACC. Translated: CASRGLLGEET. The full CDR3 is CASRGLLGEETQYF.

Of note for this clone: The sequence runs out 3 residues before the end of the CDR3; the remainder is reconstructed from the germline J gene. This chain connects TRBV5-1 to TRBJ2-5; 7 bases are shared with TRBD2. Germline V CDR1 and CDR2: SGHRS, YFSETQ. The V segment lost 2 bases and the J segment 2 bases; nucleotides outside the gene matches: 12. This CDR3 region has 17 residues. This CDR3 reads CASSFLVRSGGQETQYF. The sequenced part of the CDR3 DNA is TGCGCCAGCAGCTTTTTGGTTCGTTCGGGGGGTCAAGAGACC.

As concerns this clone: The read finishes 3 residues shy of the CDR3 end, and the germline J gene is used to complete it. The chain couples TRBV20-1 to TRBJ1-2, with 7 positions matching TRBD1. The ends lost 5 bases at V and 4 bases at J; junction bases unmatched: 16. The germline V gene has CDR1 DFQATT and CDR2 SNEGSKA (reference sequence). The CDR3 totals 16 residues. CDR3 DNA (partial): TGCAGTGCTCCCAAAAAGACAGGGTACCCTTCCTATGGC. It yields the protein CSAPKKTGYPSYG. The CDR3 reads in full as CSAPKKTGYPSYGYTF.

Worth noting for this clone: The read finishes 3 residues shy of the CDR3 end, and the germline J gene is used to complete it. The chain uses TRBV2 and TRBJ1-6, with 7 bases lining up with TRBD1. V was pared by 6 bases and J by 5 bases, with 4 bases of the junction left unmatched. Per the germline V gene, CDR1 is SNHLY and CDR2 is FYNNEI. The CDR3 is made up of 14 amino acids. CDR3 sequence: CASRAGQNNSPLHF. CDR3 DNA (partial): TGTGCCAGCAGGGCGGGACAGAATAATTCACCC.

For this clone: The sequence runs out 3 residues before the end of the CDR3; the remainder is reconstructed from the germline J gene. The chain uses TRBV5-1 and TRBJ1-5; 8 bases line up with TRBD1. The V gene end was trimmed by 4 bases and the J gene end by 7 bases; junction bases not matched to a gene: 4. CDR3 size: 13 residues. Germline CDR1 reads SGHRS; CDR2 reads YFSETQ. The CDR3: CASSTGGEQPQHF. The part of the CDR3 DNA that was read is TGCGCCAGCAGCACAGGGGGGGAACAGCCC.

Worth noting for this clone: Read sequence stops 3 residues before the CDR3 end, and the germline J gene provides the missing end. The chain recombines TRBV29-1 with TRBJ2-7; D possibly corresponds to TRBD1 (7 bases). The V end was cut by 4 bases, the J end by 3 bases, with 22 bases between. The CDR3 runs 16 residues. Germline loops: CDR1 SQVTM, CDR2 ANQGSEA. The DNA read from the CDR3 is TGCAGCGTTGGAGGGGGGAAGGGACAGCCCTACTACGAG. Its protein is CSVGGGKGQPYYE. The full CDR3 sequence reads CSVGGGKGQPYYEQYF.

With respect to this clone: The read ends 3 residues shy of where the CDR3 ends; the end is completed using the germline J gene. The chain has TRBV12-5 and TRBJ1-2, with D uncertain. The CDR3 totals 12 residues. The V gene's germline CDR1 is LGHNT and CDR2 FRNRAP. Trimming removed 3 bases at V and 5 bases at J, with 7 bases between. The CDR3 region is CASGFGGYGYTF. The sequenced CDR3 bases are TGTGCTAGTGGTTTCGGAGGGTATGGC.